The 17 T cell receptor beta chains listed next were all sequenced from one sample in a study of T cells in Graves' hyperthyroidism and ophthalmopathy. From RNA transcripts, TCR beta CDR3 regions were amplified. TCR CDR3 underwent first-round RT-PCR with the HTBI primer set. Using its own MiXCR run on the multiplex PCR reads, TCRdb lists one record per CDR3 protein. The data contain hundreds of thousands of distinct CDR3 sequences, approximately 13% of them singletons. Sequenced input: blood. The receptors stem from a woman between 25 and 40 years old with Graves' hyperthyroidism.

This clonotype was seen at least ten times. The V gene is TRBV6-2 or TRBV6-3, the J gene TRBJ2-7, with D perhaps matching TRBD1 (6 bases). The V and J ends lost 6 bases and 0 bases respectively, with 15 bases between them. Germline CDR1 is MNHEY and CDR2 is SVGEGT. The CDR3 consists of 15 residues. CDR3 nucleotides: TGTGCCAGCAGCCCACTGACAGGCGGCTCCTACGAGCAGTACTTC. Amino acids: CASSPLTGGSYEQYF.

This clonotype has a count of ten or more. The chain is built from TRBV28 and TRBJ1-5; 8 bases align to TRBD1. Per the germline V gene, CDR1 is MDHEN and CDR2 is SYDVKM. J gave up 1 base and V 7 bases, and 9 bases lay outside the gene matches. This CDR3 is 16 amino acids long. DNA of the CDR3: TGTGCCAGCACTGGGGGGGACAGGTGGAGCAATCAGCCCCAGCATTTT. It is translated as CASTGGDRWSNQPQHF.

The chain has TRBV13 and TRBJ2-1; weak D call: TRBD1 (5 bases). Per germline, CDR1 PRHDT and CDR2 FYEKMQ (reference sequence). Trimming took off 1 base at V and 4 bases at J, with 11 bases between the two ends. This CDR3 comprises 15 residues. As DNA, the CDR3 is TGTGCCAGCAGCTTAGAGGGGCAGGTTTACAATGAGCAGTTCTTC. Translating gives CASSLEGQVYNEQFF.

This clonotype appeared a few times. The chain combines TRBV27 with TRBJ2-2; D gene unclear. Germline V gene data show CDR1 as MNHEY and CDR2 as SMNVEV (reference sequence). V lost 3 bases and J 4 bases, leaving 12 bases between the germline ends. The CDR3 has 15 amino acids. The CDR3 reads CASSFSSLGTGELFF. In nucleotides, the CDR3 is TGTGCCAGCAGTTTCTCCTCCCTGGGCACCGGGGAGCTGTTTTTT.

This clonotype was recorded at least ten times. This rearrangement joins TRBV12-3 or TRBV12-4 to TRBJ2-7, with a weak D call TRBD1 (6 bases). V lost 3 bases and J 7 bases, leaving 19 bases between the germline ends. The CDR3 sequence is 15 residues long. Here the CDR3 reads CASSFRDTPYGEQYF. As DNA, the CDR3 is TGTGCCAGCAGTTTTCGGGACACCCCCTATGGTGAGCAGTACTTC.

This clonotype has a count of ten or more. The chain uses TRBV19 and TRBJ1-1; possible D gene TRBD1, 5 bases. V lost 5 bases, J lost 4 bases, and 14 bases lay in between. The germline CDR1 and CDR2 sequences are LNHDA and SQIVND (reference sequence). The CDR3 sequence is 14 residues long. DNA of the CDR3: TGTGCCAGTAGTCTGCAGGGAATGGGCACTGAAGCTTTCTTT. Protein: CASSLQGMGTEAFF.

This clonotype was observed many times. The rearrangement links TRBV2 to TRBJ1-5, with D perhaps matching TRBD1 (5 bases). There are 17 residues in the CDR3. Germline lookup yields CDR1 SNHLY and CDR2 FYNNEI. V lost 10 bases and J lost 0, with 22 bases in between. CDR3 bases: TGTGCCACCGACGACCGAGGGGCCCTCTATAGCAATCAGCCCCAGCATTTT. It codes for CATDDRGALYSNQPQHF.

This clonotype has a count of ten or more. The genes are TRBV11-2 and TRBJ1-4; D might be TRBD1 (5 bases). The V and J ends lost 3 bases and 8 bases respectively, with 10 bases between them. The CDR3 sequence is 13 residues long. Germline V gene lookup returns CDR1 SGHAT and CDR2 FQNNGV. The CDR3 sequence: CASSFGGMEKLFF. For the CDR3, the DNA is TGTGCCAGCAGCTTTGGGGGGATGGAAAAACTGTTTTTT.

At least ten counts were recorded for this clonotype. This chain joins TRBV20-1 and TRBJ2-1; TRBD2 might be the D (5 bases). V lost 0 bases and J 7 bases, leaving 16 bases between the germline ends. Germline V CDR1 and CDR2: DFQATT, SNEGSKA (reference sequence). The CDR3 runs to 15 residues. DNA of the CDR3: TGCAGTGCTAGAGATTGGAGGAGCTCCCGGAATGAGCAGTTCTTC. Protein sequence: CSARDWRSSRNEQFF.

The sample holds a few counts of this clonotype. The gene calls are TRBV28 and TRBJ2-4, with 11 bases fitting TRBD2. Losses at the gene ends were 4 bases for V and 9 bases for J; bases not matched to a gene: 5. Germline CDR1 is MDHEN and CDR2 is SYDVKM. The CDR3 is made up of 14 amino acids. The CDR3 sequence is CASSSTSGRGIQYF. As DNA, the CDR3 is TGTGCCAGCAGTTCAACTAGCGGGAGAGGCATTCAGTACTTC. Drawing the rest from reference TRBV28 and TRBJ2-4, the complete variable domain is DVKVTQSSRYLVKRTGEKVFLECVQDMDHENMFWYRQDPGLGLRLIYFSYDVKMKEKGDIPEGYSVSREKKERFSLILESASTNQTSMYLCASSSTSGRGIQYFGAGTRLSVL.

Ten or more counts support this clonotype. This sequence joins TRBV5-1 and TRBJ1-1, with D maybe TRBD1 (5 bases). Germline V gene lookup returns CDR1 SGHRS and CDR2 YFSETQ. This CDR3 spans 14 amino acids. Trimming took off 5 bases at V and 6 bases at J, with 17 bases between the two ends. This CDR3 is CASSSGTQGSEAFF. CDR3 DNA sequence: TGCGCCAGCAGTTCCGGGACCCAGGGCTCTGAAGCTTTCTTT.

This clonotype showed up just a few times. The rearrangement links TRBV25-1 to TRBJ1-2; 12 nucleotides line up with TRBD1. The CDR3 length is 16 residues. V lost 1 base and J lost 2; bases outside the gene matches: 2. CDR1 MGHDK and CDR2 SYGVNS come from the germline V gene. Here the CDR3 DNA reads TGTGCCAGCAGTGAATGGGGGACAGGGGGCAACTATGGCTACACCTTC. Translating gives CASSEWGTGGNYGYTF.

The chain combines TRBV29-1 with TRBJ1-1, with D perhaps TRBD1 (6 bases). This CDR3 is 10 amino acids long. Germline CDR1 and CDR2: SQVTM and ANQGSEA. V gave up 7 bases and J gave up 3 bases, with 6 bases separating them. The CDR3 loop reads CSDRDTEAFF. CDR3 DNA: TGCAGCGACAGGGACACTGAAGCTTTCTTT.

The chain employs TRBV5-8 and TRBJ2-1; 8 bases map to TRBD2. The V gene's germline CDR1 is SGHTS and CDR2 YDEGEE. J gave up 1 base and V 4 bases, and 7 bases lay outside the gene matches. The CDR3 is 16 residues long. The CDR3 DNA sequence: TGTGCCAGCAGCCTTAAAGCGGGAGTGTCCTACAATGAGCAGTTCTTC. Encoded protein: CASSLKAGVSYNEQFF.

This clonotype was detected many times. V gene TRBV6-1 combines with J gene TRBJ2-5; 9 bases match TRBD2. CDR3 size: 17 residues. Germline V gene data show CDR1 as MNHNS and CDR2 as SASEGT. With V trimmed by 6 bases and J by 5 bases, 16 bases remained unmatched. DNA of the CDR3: TGTGCCAGCAGCAAACGCTCTAGCGGGAAGTGGAGGGAGACCCAGTACTTC. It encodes CASSKRSSGKWRETQYF.

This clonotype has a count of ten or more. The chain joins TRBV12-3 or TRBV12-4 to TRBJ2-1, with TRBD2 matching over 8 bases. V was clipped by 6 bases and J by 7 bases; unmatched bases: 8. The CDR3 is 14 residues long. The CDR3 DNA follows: TGTGCCAGCAGCCGACCGGGACTAGGTAATGAGCAGTTCTTC. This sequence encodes CASSRPGLGNEQFF.

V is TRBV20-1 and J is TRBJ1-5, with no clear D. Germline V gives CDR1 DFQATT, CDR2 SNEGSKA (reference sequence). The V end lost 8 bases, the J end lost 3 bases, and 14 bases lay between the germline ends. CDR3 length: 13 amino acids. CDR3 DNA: TGCAGTTCGATGCCCGGACCCAATCAGCCCCAGCATTTT. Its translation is CSSMPGPNQPQHF.